The 11 T cell receptor beta chains presented below share a single source sample, sequenced in a study of blood T cell repertoires in COVID-19. The table came from immunoSEQ multiplex PCR; TCRdb's copy has only in-frame clones and leaves some out. The table has fewer than 200,000 clones, around 85% seen once. The sequencing sample was made of peripheral blood. These TCRs come from a woman older than 75 with COVID-19, enrolled during active disease.

DNA for the CDR3: TGTGCCAGCAGTGATACTACCGACAGCCCCAAAAACATTCAGTACTTC. Translation gives CASSDTTDSPKNIQYF. The gene calls are TRBV25-1 and TRBJ2-4, with a weak D call TRBD1 (5 bases). Trimming took off 3 bases at V and 2 bases at J, with 14 bases between the two ends. Germline CDR1 is MGHDK and CDR2 is SYGVNS. CDR3 size: 16 residues. The whole variable domain, filled in from reference TRBV25-1 and TRBJ2-4, reads EADIYQTPRYLVIGTGKKITLECSQTMGHDKMYWYQQDPGMELHLIHYSYGVNSTEKGDLSSESTVSRIRTEHFPLTLESARPSHTSQYLCASSDTTDSPKNIQYFGAGTRLSVL.

This chain uses TRBV7-6 with TRBJ2-2, with D possibly matching TRBD2 (6 bases). The V end lost 5 bases, the J end lost 0 bases, and 13 bases lay between the germline ends. This CDR3 region has 16 residues. The V gene's germline CDR1 is SGHVS and CDR2 FNYEAQ. CDR3 nucleotides: TGTGCCAGCAGCGCCGCTAGCGTGCCGAACACCGGGGAGCTGTTTTTT. It yields the protein CASSAASVPNTGELFF.

The V and J genes are TRBV6-1 and TRBJ1-2; no definite D call. The germline V gene encodes CDR1 MNHNS and CDR2 SASEGT. The ends were cut back, 3 bases at V and 6 bases at J, with 2 bases in the middle. The CDR3 extends over 10 amino acids. The CDR3 DNA reads TGTGCCAGCAGTGATAATGGCTACACCTTC. Its translation: CASSDNGYTF.

This clone was detected a few times. This rearrangement joins TRBV4-1 to TRBJ2-7; a possible D gene is TRBD2 (6 bases). The length of the CDR3 is 14 residues. Germline CDR1 MGHRA, CDR2 YSYEKL. The germline V and J ends were trimmed by 1 base and 1 base, with 8 bases remaining between them. The CDR3 here is CASSQVGGSYEQYF. In DNA form, the CDR3 reads TGCGCCAGCAGCCAAGTGGGGGGATCCTACGAGCAGTACTTC.

The V and J genes are TRBV5-1 and TRBJ1-1, with 10 bases identical to TRBD1. This CDR3 spans 16 amino acids. V lost 3 bases to trimming and J lost 3 bases; unmatched junction nucleotides: 8. Germline lookup yields CDR1 SGHRS and CDR2 YFSETQ. This CDR3 is CASSSTTGGEDTEAFF. The CDR3, as DNA: TGCGCCAGCAGCTCGACGACAGGGGGCGAGGACACTGAAGCTTTCTTT.

V usage is TRBV2 and J usage is TRBJ1-5; a weak D match, TRBD1 (6 bases). This CDR3 has 14 residues. V shed 7 bases and J shed 6 bases, with 16 bases lying between them. The germline V gene encodes CDR1 SNHLY and CDR2 FYNNEI. The chain's CDR3 is CASTAGVLSQPQHF. DNA for the CDR3: TGTGCCAGCACAGCAGGGGTCCTAAGTCAGCCCCAGCATTTT.

This clone was detected only once. The chain has TRBV29-1 and TRBJ1-5; D may be TRBD1 (5 bases). The CDR3 runs 15 residues. Germline loops: CDR1 SQVTM, CDR2 ANQGSEA. V gave up 4 bases and J gave up 2 bases, with 15 bases separating them. The CDR3 reads CSVGSGTGGNQPQHF. For the CDR3, the DNA is TGCAGCGTTGGGAGTGGGACTGGAGGCAATCAGCCCCAGCATTTT.

The V call is TRBV15, the J call TRBJ1-6; 11 positions agree with TRBD1. J gave up 9 bases and V 3 bases, and 1 base lay outside the gene matches. This CDR3 has 14 amino acids. Per the germline V gene, CDR1 is LNHNV and CDR2 is YYDKDF (reference sequence). CDR3 in amino acids: CATSRGTGGSPLHF. The CDR3 nucleotides read TGTGCCACCAGCAGGGGGACAGGGGGTTCACCCCTCCACTTT. Combining the CDR3 with reference TRBV15 and TRBJ1-6 gives the whole variable domain DAMVIQNPRYQVTQFGKPVTLSCSQTLNHNVMYWYQQKSSQAPKLLFHYYDKDFNNEADTPDNFQSRRPNTSFCFLDIRSPGLGDTAMYLCATSRGTGGSPLHFGNGTRLTVT.

The genes are TRBV18 and TRBJ1-5; 8 bases map to TRBD1. The V gene's germline CDR1 is KGHSH and CDR2 LQKENI. The CDR3 is made up of 14 amino acids. Unmatched junction bases numbered 4, after V lost 3 bases and J lost 6 bases. The DNA for the CDR3 is TGTGCCAGCTCACCGCAGGGGGCCGGTCAGCCCCAGCATTTT. This translates into CASSPQGAGQPQHF. The variable domain in full, completed from reference TRBV18 and TRBJ1-5, reads NAGVMQNPRHLVRRRGQEARLRCSPMKGHSHVYWYRQLPEEGLKFMVYLQKENIIDESGMPKERFSAEFPKEGPSILRIQQVVRGDSAAYFCASSPQGAGQPQHFGDGTRLSIL.

The J gene is TRBJ2-1, the V gene TRBV11-2, with D possibly TRBD2 on 6 matching bases. Germline lookup yields CDR1 SGHAT and CDR2 FQNNGV. The V and J ends lost 7 bases and 8 bases respectively, with 21 bases between them. The CDR3 covers 15 residues. The CDR3 DNA reads as TGTGCCAGCATACCCCTAACTAGCTCGACCCATGAGCAGTTCTTC. This encodes CASIPLTSSTHEQFF.

This clone was recorded once. The rearrangement uses TRBV5-5 and TRBJ2-3; the D gene is possibly TRBD1 (6 bases). The CDR3 loop spans 16 amino acids. Per germline, CDR1 SGHKS and CDR2 YYEKEE (reference sequence). The V gene lost 7 bases and the J gene lost 8 bases, with 26 bases spanning the gap. The CDR3 coding sequence is TGTGCCAGCGAAACTCAACAGGGTCTAGATTCTGGTACGCAGTATTTT. It yields the protein CASETQQGLDSGTQYF.